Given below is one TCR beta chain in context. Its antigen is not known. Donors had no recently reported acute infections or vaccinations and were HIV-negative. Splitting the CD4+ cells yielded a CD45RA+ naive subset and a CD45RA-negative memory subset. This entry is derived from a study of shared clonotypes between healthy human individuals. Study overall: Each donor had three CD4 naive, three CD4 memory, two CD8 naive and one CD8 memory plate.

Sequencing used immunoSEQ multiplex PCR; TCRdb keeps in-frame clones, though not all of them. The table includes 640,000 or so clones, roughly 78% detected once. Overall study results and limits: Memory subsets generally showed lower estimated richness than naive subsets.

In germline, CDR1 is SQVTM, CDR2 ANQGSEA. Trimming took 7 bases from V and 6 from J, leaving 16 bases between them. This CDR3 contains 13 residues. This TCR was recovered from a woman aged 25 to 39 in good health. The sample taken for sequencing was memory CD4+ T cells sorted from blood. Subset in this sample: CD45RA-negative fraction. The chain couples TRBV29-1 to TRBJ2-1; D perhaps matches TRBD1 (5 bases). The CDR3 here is CSGQRQDFNEQFF. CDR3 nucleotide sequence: TGCAGCGGACAGAGACAAGACTTCAATGAGCAGTTCTTC.